This T cell receptor (beta chain) is from a study of shared clonotypes between healthy human individuals. A word on this clone: The antigen remains unidentified.

The germline CDR1 and CDR2 sequences are SGHRS and YFSETQ. The CDR3 totals 16 residues. V lost 3 bases, J lost 0 bases, and 5 bases stayed unmatched. Overall study results and limits: Blood was the sole source, and tissue repertoires probably differ.

The method was immunoSEQ multiplex PCR; TCRdb's version includes in-frame clones alone and lacks a portion of them. This table has over 2 million clones, 85% to 95% appearing once. The sequenced sample was naive CD4+ T cells sorted from blood. Subset: CD45RA+ positively selected. The chain is built from TRBV5-1 and TRBJ2-7; TRBD2 agrees at 11 bases. This TCR was recovered from a man between 18 and 35 years old in good health. The CDR3: CASSSSSGGTSYEQYF. Here the CDR3 DNA reads TGCGCCAGCAGCTCATCTAGCGGGGGGACCTCCTACGAGCAGTACTTC.